One sample yielded the 5 T cell receptor beta chains listed below, sequenced in a study of T cell repertoires in cytomegalovirus infection. A single record per CDR3 protein comes from TCRdb applying MiXCR to the reads. The data show some 230,000 distinct CDR3 sequences, about 23% seen once. The sequenced sample consisted of CD8+ T cells from PBMCs. These receptors were obtained from a human donor in good health (CMV status not recorded). Some clones in this sample may be carry-over from other donors' samples.

V and J are TRBV29-1 and TRBJ2-5, with D perhaps TRBD2 (5 bases). Germline loops: CDR1 SQVTM, CDR2 ANQGSEA. The V end was cut by 8 bases, the J end by 5 bases, with 12 bases between. The CDR3 is 11 residues long. CDR3 sequence reads: CSPCGEETQYF. Written as DNA, the CDR3 is TGCAGCCCCTGTGGGGAGGAGACCCAGTACTTC.

The rearrangement joins TRBV28 to TRBJ2-3; TRBD1 matches 8 bases. The CDR3 totals 14 residues. V gave up 5 bases and J gave up 4 bases; unmatched junction bases: 5. The germline V gene encodes CDR1 MDHEN and CDR2 SYDVKM. CDR3 in DNA: TGTGCCAGCAGTCAGACAGGGGTGGCAGATACGCAGTATTTT. As protein: CASSQTGVADTQYF.

The chain recombines TRBV12-3 or TRBV12-4 with TRBJ2-7; 10 bases map to TRBD2. V lost 9 bases and J lost 2; bases outside the gene matches: 4. CDR3 length: 13 amino acids. The CDR3 here is CASRAGGTYEQYF. The CDR3 DNA follows: TGTGCCAGTAGAGCGGGGGGGACCTACGAGCAGTACTTC.

This clonotype was picked up many times. The chain joins TRBV12-3 or TRBV12-4 to TRBJ2-5, with D perhaps given as TRBD1 or TRBD2 (5 bases each). Trimming stripped 5 bases from V and 7 bases from J, with 29 bases between. CDR3 size: 18 residues. The CDR3 protein is CASSLQHRLSGRTGTQYF. The CDR3 coding sequence is TGTGCCAGCAGTCTCCAACACCGACTCTCGGGGCGTACCGGGACCCAGTACTTC.

The chain joins TRBV5-6 to TRBJ1-2; unclear D gene. Germline V lookup: CDR1 SGHDT, CDR2 YYEEEE. The V end was cut by 3 bases, the J end by 3 bases, with 9 bases between. The CDR3 contains 13 residues. The CDR3 nucleotides are TGTGCCAGCAGCTCGTACACGGACTATGGCTACACCTTC. Its translation: CASSSYTDYGYTF. Based on the CDR3 plus reference TRBV5-6 and TRBJ1-2, the full variable domain is DAGVTQSPTHLIKTRGQQVTLRCSPKSGHDTVSWYQQALGQGPQFIFQYYEEEERQRGNFPDRFSGHQFPNYSSELNVNALLLGDSALYLCASSSYTDYGYTFGSGTRLTVV.